Listed below are T cell receptor beta chains from one sample, sequenced in a study of identical twins. TCRdb fed the 5' RACE reads into MiXCR, producing one record per CDR3 protein. The data contain roughly 1,500,000 distinct CDR3 sequences, roughly 35% of them seen just once; the ten biggest clones take up more than 0.25%. The sample consisted of cord blood. The receptors were sampled from a newborn girl in good health. Each CDR3 is given with its conserved first and last residue. A D gene is named only where the DNA matches it firmly. Clone size is not always given. Where it is, it says once, few, many or a class for expanded clones.

d_call	v_call	clone_size	j_call	cdr3_aa
TRBD2	TRBV27	NA	TRBJ2-5	CASSLRASGSGANEQYF
NA	TRBV4-2	few	TRBJ1-2	CASSQDRKGIGVPDGYTF
NA	TRBV6-1	NA	TRBJ2-1	CASSGNGGEQFF
TRBD1	TRBV10-3	NA	TRBJ1-3	CAISGTGPGNTIYF
TRBD2	TRBV10-3	NA	TRBJ2-3	CAISPSGGARTDTQYF
TRBD2	TRBV3-1	few	TRBJ2-1	CASSPPIPWGGRSSYNEQFF
NA	TRBV15	NA	TRBJ1-5	CATSRGANQPQHF
NA	TRBV27	NA	TRBJ1-2	CASGLLNYGYTF
TRBD1	TRBV20-1	NA	TRBJ1-2	CSASGTGLGYGYTF
NA	TRBV2	NA	TRBJ1-2	CASSTELLNYGYTF
TRBD2	TRBV6-2/TRBV6-3	NA	TRBJ2-2	CASRRDYSTGELFF
NA	TRBV11-2	NA	TRBJ2-7	CASSFGTGRSYEQYF
NA	TRBV4-1	NA	TRBJ1-2	CASSQIDLGLGRYGYTF
TRBD1	TRBV25-1	few	TRBJ1-2	CASSEYIGQGAGYTF
TRBD2	TRBV5-1	NA	TRBJ2-7	CASSSANGRTDEQYF
TRBD1	TRBV5-1	NA	TRBJ2-2	CASSLGLRQGTNTGELFF
NA	TRBV12-3/TRBV12-4	NA	TRBJ1-5	CASSLTRGDRRNQPQHF
NA	TRBV4-1	few	TRBJ2-5	CASSQVILFETQYF
NA	TRBV2	NA	TRBJ1-6	CASRAQGNNSPLHF
TRBD2	TRBV12-3/TRBV12-4	NA	TRBJ2-2	CASTFLAGGGTGELFF
NA	TRBV6-1	few	TRBJ1-1	CASRFQGNTEAFF
TRBD1	TRBV6-5	few	NA	CASSWDRGLDEQYF
NA	TRBV4-2	NA	TRBJ1-5	CASSQDSGRNQPQHF
TRBD2	TRBV5-1	NA	TRBJ2-1	CANSLLAGGIVNEQFF
NA	TRBV10-1	NA	TRBJ2-1	CASSETLRRARNEQFF
TRBD1	TRBV12-3/TRBV12-4	few	TRBJ2-1	CASSPRDRGGNEQFF
TRBD2	TRBV20-1	few	TRBJ2-3	CSAELAGAFTDTQYF
NA	TRBV12-5	NA	TRBJ1-2	CASGSEGSYGYTF
NA	TRBV6-6	few	TRBJ1-2	CASSYDSRQGYTF
NA	TRBV15	few	TRBJ2-3	CATSRSGSTDTQYF
NA	TRBV12-3/TRBV12-4	NA	TRBJ2-1	CASSLPPTRDFEQFF
NA	TRBV4-2	many	TRBJ2-3	CASSQAGANTDTQYF
NA	TRBV20-1	NA	TRBJ2-7	CSATGHPTGSYEQYF
NA	TRBV7-2	few	TRBJ2-5	CASSLGSLAETQYF
NA	TRBV5-6	NA	TRBJ1-3	CASSFVGGEVGNTIYF
TRBD2	TRBV6-1	few	TRBJ2-5	CASSESWTSGGSLKETQYF
NA	TRBV12-3/TRBV12-4	NA	TRBJ1-3	CASTFYSRPGNTIYF
NA	TRBV24-1	NA	TRBJ2-6	CATSGADRDGNSGANVLTF
NA	TRBV7-9	NA	TRBJ1-2	CAGSLAGSFNYGYTF
NA	TRBV27	NA	TRBJ2-5	CASSPRTEFQETQYF
NA	TRBV5-1	NA	NA	CASSLTRGYGETQYF
NA	TRBV12-5	NA	TRBJ2-1	CASGLGRVLLNEQFF
TRBD1	TRBV3-1	few	TRBJ2-7	CASSLPGQGYVQYF
NA	TRBV28	few	TRBJ1-5	CASSSPGHLSNQPQHF
NA	TRBV12-3/TRBV12-4	NA	TRBJ2-1	CASSYWGGARDEQFF
NA	TRBV5-1	few	TRBJ2-1	CASSLAQTSLTPLRTYNEQFF
TRBD2	TRBV5-1	once	TRBJ2-3	CASSGAGTTDTQYF
NA	TRBV2	few	TRBJ2-7	CASSERTVTRYEQYF
NA	TRBV12-3/TRBV12-4	NA	TRBJ1-6	CASSLFPVTGNSPLHF
NA	TRBV2	NA	TRBJ2-1	CASSGTLAAVYGEQFF
NA	TRBV20-1	few	TRBJ2-2	CSARRLASGELFF
NA	TRBV6-1	NA	TRBJ1-5	CASRPGRYSNQPQHF
NA	TRBV25-1	few	TRBJ1-3	CASSEWGSGNTIYF
TRBD1	TRBV27	NA	TRBJ2-7	CASSLSPGQGHEQYF